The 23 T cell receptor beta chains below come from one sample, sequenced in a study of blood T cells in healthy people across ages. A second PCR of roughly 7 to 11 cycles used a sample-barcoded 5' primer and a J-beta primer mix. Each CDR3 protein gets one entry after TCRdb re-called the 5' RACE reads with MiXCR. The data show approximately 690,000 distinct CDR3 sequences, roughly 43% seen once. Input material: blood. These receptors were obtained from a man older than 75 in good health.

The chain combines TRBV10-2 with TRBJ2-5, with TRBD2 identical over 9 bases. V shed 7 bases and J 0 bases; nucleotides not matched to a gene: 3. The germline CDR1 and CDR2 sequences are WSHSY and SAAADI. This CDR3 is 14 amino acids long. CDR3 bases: TGCGCCAGCACTCTAGCGGGGCACCAAGAGACCCAGTACTTC. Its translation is CASTLAGHQETQYF.

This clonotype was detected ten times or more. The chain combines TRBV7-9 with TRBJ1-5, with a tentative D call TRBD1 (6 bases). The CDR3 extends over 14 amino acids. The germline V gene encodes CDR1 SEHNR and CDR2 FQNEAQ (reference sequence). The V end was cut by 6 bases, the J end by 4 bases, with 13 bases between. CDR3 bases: TGTGCCAGCAGTGCGGGGGGGCAGAATCAGCCCCAGCATTTT. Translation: CASSAGGQNQPQHF.

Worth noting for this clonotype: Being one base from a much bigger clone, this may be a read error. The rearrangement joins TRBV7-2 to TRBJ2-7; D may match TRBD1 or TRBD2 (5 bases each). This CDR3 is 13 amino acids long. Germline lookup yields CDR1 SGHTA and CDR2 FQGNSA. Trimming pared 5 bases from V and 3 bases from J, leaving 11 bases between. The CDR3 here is CASSDRDGYEQYF. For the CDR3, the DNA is TGTGCCAGCAGCGACCGGGACGGCTACGAGCAGTACTTC.

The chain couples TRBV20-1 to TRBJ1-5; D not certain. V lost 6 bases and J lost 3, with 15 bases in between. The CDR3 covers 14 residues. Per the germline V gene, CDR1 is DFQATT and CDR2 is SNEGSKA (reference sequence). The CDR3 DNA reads TGCAGTGCCCAGGCGGGTCCCTACAATCAGCCCCAGCATTTT. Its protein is CSAQAGPYNQPQHF.

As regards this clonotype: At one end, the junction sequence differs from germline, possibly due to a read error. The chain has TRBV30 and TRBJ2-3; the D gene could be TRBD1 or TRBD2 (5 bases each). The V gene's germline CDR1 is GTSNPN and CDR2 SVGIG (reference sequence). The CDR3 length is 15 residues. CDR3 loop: CAWSVTGLDTDTHYF. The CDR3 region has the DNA TGTGCCTGGAGTGTAACGGGGCTGGACACAGATACGCATTATTTT. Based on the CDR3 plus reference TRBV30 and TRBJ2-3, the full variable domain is SQTIHQWPATLVQPVGSPLSLECTVEGTSNPNLYWYRQAAGRGLQLLFYSVGIGQISSEVPQNLSASRPQDRQFILSSKKLLLSDSGFYLCAWSVTGLDTDTHYFGPGTRLTVL.

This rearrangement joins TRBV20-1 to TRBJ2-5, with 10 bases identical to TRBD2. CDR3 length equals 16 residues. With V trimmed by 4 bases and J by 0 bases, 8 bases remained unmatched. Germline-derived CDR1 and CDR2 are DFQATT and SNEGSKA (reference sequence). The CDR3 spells CSAKSLAGANQETQYF. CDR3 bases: TGCAGTGCTAAGTCGCTAGCGGGGGCCAACCAAGAGACCCAGTACTTC.

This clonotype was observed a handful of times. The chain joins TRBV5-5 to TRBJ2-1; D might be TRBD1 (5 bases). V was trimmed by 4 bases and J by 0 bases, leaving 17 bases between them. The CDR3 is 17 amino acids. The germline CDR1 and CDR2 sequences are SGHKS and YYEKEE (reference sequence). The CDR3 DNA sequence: TGTGCCAGCAGCCAAAACAGACAGAGGAGCTCCTACAATGAGCAGTTCTTC. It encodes CASSQNRQRSSYNEQFF.

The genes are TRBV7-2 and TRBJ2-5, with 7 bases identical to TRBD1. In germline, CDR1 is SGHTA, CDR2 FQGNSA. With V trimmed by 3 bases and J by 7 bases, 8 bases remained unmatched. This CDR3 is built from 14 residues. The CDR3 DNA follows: TGTGCCAGCAGCTTCCAGACAGGGATGGGGACCCAGTACTTC. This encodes CASSFQTGMGTQYF. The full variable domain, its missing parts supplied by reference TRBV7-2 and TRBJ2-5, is GAGVSQSPSNKVTEKGKDVELRCDPISGHTALYWYRQSLGQGLEFLIYFQGNSAPDKSGLPSDRFSAERTGGSVSTLTIQRTQQEDSAVYLCASSFQTGMGTQYFGPGTRLLVL.

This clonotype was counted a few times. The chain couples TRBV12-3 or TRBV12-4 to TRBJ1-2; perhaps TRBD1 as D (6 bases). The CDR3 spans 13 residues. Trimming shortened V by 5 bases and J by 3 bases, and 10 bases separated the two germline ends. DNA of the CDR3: TGTGCCAGCAGTGTCAGGGGACACTATGGCTACACCTTC. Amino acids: CASSVRGHYGYTF.

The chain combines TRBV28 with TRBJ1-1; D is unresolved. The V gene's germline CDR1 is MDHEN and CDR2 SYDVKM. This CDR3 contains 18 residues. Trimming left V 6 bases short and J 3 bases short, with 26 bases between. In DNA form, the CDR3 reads TGTGCCAGCAGCGTGGGTGGTAGACCCATGTATGAGGACACTGAAGCTTTCTTT. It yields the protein CASSVGGRPMYEDTEAFF.

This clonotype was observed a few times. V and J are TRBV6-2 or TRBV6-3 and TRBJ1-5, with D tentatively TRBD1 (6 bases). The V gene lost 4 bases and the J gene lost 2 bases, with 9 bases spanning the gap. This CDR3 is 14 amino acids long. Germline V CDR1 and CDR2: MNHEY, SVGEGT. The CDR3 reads CASSWRTGNQPQHF. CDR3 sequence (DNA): TGTGCCAGCAGTTGGAGGACAGGCAATCAGCCCCAGCATTTT.

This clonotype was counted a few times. CDR3 nucleotides: TGCGCCAGCAGCCAAGGGGGGGGCTATGGCTACACCTTC. Its translation: CASSQGGGYGYTF. The rearrangement joins TRBV4-3 to TRBJ1-2; possible D gene TRBD1, 5 bases. CDR3 size: 13 residues. Trimming took 1 base from V and 4 from J, leaving 7 bases between them. The germline V gene has CDR1 LGHNA and CDR2 YSLEER.

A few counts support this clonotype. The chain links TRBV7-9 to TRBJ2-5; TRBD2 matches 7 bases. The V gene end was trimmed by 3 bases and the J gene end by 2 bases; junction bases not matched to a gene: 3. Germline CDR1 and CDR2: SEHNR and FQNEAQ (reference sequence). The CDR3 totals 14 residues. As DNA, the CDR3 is TGTGCCAGCAGCTTTACTAGCGCACAAGAGACCCAGTACTTC. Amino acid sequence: CASSFTSAQETQYF.

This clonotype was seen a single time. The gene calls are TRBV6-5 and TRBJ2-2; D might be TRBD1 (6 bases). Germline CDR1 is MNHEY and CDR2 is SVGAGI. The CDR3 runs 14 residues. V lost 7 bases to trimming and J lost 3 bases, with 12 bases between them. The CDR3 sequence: CASTGQLHTGELFF. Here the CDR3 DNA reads TGTGCCAGCACTGGACAGTTACACACCGGGGAGCTGTTTTTT.

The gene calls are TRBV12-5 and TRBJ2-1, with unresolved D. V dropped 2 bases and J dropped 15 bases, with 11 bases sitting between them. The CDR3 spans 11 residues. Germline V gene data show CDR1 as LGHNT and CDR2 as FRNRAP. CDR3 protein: CASGLSTSPFF. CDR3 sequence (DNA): TGTGCTAGTGGTTTGTCCACTTCCCCGTTCTTC.

The DNA for the CDR3 is TGTGCCGTAGACGGACCTAGCACAGATACGCAGTATTTT. Amino acids: CAVDGPSTDTQYF. The V call is TRBV28, the J call TRBJ2-3; no firm D call. V lost 11 bases to trimming and J lost 0 bases, with 12 bases between them. The CDR3 covers 13 residues. Germline values: CDR1 MDHEN, CDR2 SYDVKM.

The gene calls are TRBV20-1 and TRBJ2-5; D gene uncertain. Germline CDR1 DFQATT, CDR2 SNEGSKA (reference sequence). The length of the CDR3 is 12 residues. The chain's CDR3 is CSPIRDQETQYF. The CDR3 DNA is TGCAGCCCCATCCGGGACCAAGAGACCCAGTACTTC.

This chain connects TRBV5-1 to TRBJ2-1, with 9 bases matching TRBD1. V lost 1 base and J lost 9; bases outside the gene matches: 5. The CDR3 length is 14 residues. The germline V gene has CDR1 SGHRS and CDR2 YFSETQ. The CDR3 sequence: CASSLSQGAGEQFF. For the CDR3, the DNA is TGCGCCAGCAGCTTGTCACAGGGGGCGGGTGAGCAGTTCTTC.

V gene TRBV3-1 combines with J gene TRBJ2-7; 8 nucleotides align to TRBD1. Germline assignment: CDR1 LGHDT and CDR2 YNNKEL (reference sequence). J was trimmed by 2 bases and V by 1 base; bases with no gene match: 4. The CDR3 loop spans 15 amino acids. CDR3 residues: CASSQARTGPYEQYF. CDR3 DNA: TGTGCCAGCAGCCAAGCCCGGACAGGGCCCTACGAGCAGTACTTC.

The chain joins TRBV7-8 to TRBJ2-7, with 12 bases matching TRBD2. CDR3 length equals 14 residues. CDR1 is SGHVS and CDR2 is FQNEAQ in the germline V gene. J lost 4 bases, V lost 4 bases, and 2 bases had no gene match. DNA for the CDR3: TGTGCCAGCAGCTCTACTAGCGGGGGGTACGAGCAGTACTTC. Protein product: CASSSTSGGYEQYF.

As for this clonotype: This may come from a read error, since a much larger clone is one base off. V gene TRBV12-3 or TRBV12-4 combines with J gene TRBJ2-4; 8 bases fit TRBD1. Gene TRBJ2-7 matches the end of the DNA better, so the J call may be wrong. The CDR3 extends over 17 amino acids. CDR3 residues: CASNLALGQGDGYEQYF. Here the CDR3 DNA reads TGTGCCAGCAATTTAGCCCTCGGACAGGGAGACGGCTACGAGCAGTACTTC.

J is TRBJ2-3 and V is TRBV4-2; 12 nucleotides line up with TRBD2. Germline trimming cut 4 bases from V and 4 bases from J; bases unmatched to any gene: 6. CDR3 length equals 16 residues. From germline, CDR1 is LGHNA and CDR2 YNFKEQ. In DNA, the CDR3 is TGTGCCAGCAGCCCGTCGCTAGCGGGGGGGCCAGATACGCAGTATTTT. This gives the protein CASSPSLAGGPDTQYF.

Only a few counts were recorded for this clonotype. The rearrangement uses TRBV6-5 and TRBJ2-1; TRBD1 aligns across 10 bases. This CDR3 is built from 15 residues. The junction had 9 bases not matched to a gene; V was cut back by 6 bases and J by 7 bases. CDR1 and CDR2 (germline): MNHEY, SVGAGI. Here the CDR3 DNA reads TGTGCCAGCAGATTTGAGGGACAGGGGAAGAATGAGCAGTTCTTC. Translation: CASRFEGQGKNEQFF.